This TCR beta chain was identified in a study of chemoradiotherapy in HPV16-positive cancers. As concerns this clone: Its antigen remains unidentified.

General study points: During treatment, candidate HPV-specific clones and E7-related motifs expanded in tumor.

Assay: immunoSEQ multiplex PCR; the TCRdb copy retains only in-frame clones and omits some. The sample carries under 20,000 clones, approximately 88% recorded once. The sample consisted of blood, taken from a patient who underwent chemoradiotherapy. The sequence was obtained from a human donor with HPV-associated anogenital cancer.

The CDR3 protein is CASRTIKDTNYGYTF. CDR3 nucleotides: TGTGCCAGCAGAACAATCAAGGACACTAACTATGGCTACACCTTC. The chain recombines TRBV11-2 with TRBJ1-2, with D possibly matching TRBD1 (5 bases). Germline V gene data show CDR1 as SGHAT and CDR2 as FQNNGV. This CDR3 is built from 15 residues. Deletions cut 6 bases from V and 0 bases from J, with 14 bases between.